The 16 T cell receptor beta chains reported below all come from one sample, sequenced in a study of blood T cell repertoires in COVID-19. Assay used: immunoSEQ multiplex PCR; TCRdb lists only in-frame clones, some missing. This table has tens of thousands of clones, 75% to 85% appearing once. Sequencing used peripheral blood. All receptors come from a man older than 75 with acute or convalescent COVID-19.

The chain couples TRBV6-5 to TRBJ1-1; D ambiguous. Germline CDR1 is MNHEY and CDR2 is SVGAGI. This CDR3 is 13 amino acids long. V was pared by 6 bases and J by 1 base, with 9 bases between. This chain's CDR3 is CASSLLQNTEAFF. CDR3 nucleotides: TGTGCCAGCAGCCTACTACAGAACACTGAAGCTTTCTTT.

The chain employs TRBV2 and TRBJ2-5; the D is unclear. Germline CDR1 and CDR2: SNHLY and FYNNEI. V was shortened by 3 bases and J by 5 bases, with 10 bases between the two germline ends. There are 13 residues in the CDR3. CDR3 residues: CASSESVQETQYF. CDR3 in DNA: TGTGCCAGCAGTGAGTCAGTCCAGGAGACCCAGTACTTC.

The CDR3 region has the DNA TGTGCCAGTAGTCTTATGCAGGGGCTACCGGAGACCCAGTACTTC. Protein sequence: CASSLMQGLPETQYF. This chain connects TRBV19 to TRBJ2-5, with D maybe TRBD1 (6 bases). Germline V CDR1 and CDR2: LNHDA, SQIVND (reference sequence). Deletions cut 5 bases from V and 5 bases from J, with 18 bases between. The CDR3 has 15 amino acids.

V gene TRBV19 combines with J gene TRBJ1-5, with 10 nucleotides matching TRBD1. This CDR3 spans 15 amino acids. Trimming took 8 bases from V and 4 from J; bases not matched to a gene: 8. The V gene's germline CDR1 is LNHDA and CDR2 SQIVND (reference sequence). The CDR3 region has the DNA TGTGCCAGTTCTCGCGACAGGGGGCGGAATCAGCCCCAGCATTTT. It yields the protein CASSRDRGRNQPQHF.

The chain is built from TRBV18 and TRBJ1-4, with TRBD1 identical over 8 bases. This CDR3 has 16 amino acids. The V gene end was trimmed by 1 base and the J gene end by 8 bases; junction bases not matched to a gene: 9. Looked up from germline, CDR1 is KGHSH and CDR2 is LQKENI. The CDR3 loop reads CASSPLAQGGREKLFF. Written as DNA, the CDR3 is TGTGCCAGCTCACCACTTGCACAGGGGGGCCGGGAAAAACTGTTTTTT.

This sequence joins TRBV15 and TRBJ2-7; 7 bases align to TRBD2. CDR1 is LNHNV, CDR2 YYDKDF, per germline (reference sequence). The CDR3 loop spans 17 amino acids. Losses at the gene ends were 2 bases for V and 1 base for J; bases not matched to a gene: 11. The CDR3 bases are TGTGCCACCAGCAGATGGACCCGTGGCGGGGGTTCCTACGAGCAGTACTTC. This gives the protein CATSRWTRGGGSYEQYF.

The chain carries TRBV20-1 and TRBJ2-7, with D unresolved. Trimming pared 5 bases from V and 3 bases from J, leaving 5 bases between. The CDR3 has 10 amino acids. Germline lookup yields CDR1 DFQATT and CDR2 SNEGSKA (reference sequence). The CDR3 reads CSAANYEQYF. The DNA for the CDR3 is TGCAGTGCTGCTAACTACGAGCAGTACTTC.

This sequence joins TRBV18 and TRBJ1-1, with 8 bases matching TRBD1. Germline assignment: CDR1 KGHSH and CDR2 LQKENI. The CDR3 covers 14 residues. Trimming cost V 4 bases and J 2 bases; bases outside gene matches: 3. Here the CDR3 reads CASSQDRDNTEAFF. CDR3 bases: TGTGCCAGCTCACAGGACAGGGATAACACTGAAGCTTTCTTT.

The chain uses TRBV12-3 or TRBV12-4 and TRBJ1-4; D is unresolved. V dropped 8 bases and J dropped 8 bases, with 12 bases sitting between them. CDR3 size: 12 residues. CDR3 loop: CASRGPPEKLFF. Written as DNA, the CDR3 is TGTGCCAGCCGTGGGCCGCCGGAAAAACTGTTTTTT.

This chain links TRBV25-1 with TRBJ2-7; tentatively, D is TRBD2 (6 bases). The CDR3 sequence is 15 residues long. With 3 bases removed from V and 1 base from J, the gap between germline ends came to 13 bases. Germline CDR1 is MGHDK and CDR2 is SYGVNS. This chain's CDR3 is CASSDTRGRSYEQYF. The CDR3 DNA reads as TGTGCCAGCAGTGATACGCGGGGCAGGTCCTACGAGCAGTACTTC.

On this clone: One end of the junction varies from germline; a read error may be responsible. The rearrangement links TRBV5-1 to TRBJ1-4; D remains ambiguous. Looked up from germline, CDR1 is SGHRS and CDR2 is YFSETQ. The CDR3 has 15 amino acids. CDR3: CASSLAGATNEKLFF. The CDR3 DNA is TGCGCCAGCAGTTTGGCGGGTGCCACTAATGAAAAACTGTTTTTT.

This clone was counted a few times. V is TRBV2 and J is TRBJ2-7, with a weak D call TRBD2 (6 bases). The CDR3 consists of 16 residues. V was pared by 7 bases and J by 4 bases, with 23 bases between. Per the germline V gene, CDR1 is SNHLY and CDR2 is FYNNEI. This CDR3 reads CASTEKGHWGGYEQYF. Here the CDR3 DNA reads TGTGCCAGCACCGAAAAAGGGCATTGGGGAGGTTACGAGCAGTACTTC. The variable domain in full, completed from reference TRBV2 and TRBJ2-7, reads EPEVTQTPSHQVTQMGQEVILRCVPISNHLYFYWYRQILGQKVEFLVSFYNNEISEKSEIFDDQFSVERPDGSNFTLKIRSTKLEDSAMYFCASTEKGHWGGYEQYFGPGTRLTVT.

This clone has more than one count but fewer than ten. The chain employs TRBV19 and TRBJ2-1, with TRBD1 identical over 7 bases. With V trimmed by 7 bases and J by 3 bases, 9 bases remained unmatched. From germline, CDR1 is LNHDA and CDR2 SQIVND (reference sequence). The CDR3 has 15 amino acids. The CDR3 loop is CASTFGTANYNEQFF. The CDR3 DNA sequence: TGTGCCAGTACCTTCGGGACAGCCAACTACAATGAGCAGTTCTTC.

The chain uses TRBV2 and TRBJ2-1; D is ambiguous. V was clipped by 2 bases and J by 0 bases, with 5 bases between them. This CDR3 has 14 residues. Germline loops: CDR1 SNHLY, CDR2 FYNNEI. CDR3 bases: TGTGCCAGCAGTGAAAGTAGCTCCTACAATGAGCAGTTCTTC. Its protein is CASSESSSYNEQFF.

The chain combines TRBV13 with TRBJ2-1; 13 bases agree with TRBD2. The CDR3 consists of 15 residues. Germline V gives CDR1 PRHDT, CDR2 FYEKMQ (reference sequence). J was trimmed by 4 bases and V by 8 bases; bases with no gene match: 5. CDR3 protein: CASSAGLAGYNEQFF. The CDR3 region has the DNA TGTGCCAGCTCAGCGGGACTAGCGGGGTACAATGAGCAGTTCTTC.

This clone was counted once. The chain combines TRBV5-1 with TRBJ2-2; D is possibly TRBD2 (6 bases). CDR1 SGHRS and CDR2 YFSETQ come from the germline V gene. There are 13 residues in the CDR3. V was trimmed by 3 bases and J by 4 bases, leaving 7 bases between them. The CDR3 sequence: CASSWDFTGELFF. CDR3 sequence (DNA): TGCGCCAGCAGCTGGGACTTCACCGGGGAGCTGTTTTTT.